The T cell receptor beta chain described here comes from a study of T cells after yellow fever vaccination. The sample holds a few counts of this clonotype. The antigen remains unidentified. Findings of the study overall: Primary-vaccination clones mostly resurfaced post-booster (under 98% CD4, around 88% CD8).

Generation of TCR cDNA used 5'RACE template switching (which added a universal primer site and UMIs). TCRdb itself ran the 5' RACE reads through MiXCR, one entry per CDR3 protein. The table records approximately 580,000 distinct CDR3 sequences, about 17% of them present only once. Germline trimming cut 4 bases from V and 6 bases from J; bases unmatched to any gene: 15. Germline-derived CDR1 and CDR2 are SGHRS and YFSETQ. The CDR3 contains 17 residues. Material: PBMCs, obtained about 5 days after the first yellow fever vaccination. The sequence was collected from a man aged 18 to 30 who received the YFV17D yellow fever vaccine. The chain is built from TRBV5-1 and TRBJ2-1, with 8 bases aligning to TRBD2. Here the CDR3 DNA reads TGCGCCAGCAGCAACCAACCGGGACTAGTGGGGGGCAATGAGCAGTTCTTC. This encodes CASSNQPGLVGGNEQFF.